The entry that follows covers one T cell receptor (beta chain) sequence. The target antigen is unknown. These data originate in a study of CD8 T cells in ankylosing spondylitis. Findings and caveats of the study: Ankylosing spondylitis blood seemed to carry a telltale TCR beta motif made of several highly homologous variants.

Quantitative 5'-RACE with molecular barcodes produced the TCR beta libraries. TCRdb processed the 5' RACE reads anew with MiXCR; each CDR3 protein has one entry. This repertoire shows roughly 230,000 distinct CDR3 sequences, roughly a tenth found once; its top ten account for 2.6%. Germline V lookup: CDR1 SGHTA, CDR2 FQGNSA. The CDR3 runs to 14 residues. Trimming removed 5 bases at V and 6 bases at J, with 16 bases between. Material: blood, either unsorted or a sorted T cell fraction (not recorded which). The sequence came from a male donor with ankylosing spondylitis or in good health (not recorded which). The V gene is TRBV7-2, the J gene TRBJ2-5; possible D gene TRBD2, 7 bases. The DNA of the CDR3 is TGTGCCAGCAGCCTGGGGGGGCTTCAACAGACCCAGTACTTC. Amino acid sequence: CASSLGGLQQTQYF.